A selection of T cell receptor beta chains follows, all from one sample in a study of blood T cells in healthy people across ages. A single record per CDR3 protein comes from TCRdb applying MiXCR to the 5' RACE reads. The sample records some 640,000 distinct CDR3 sequences, approximately 30% being singletons. The material sequenced was blood. All receptors derive from a woman at least 80 years old in good health. The CDR3 runs from the conserved cysteine through the conserved F or W. A D gene is named only where the DNA matches it firmly. Clone size appears in some rows only: once, few, many, or a class for an expanded clone.

V	D	size	J	DNA	CDR3
TRBV6-1	NA	few	TRBJ2-3	TGTGCCAGCAGTGAAAGCTCGGTCGGTACGCAGTATTTT	CASSESSVGTQYF
TRBV2	NA	NA	TRBJ1-6	TGTGCCAGCAGTGATAGGTCAGGGAATTCACCCCTCCACTTT	CASSDRSGNSPLHF
TRBV11-2	NA	once	TRBJ2-3	TGTGCCAGCAGCCCCGGGACTCCACGCACAGATACGCAGTATTTT	CASSPGTPRTDTQYF
TRBV7-9	NA	NA	TRBJ2-1	TGTGCCAGCAGCTTAGAGGTTTCACGCTACAATGAGCAGTTCTTC	CASSLEVSRYNEQFF
TRBV11-3	NA	many	TRBJ2-4	TGTGCCAGCAGCTTAGGCCCCCAGAACATTCAGTACTTC	CASSLGPQNIQYF
TRBV27	TRBD1	many	TRBJ2-7	TGTGCCAGCAGCGAGCACCGGGACAGGGCCTACGAGCAGTACTTC	CASSEHRDRAYEQYF
TRBV7-6	TRBD2	NA	TRBJ2-7	TGTGCCAGCAGCTTGGGGGGGGGATTCTCCTACGAGCAGTACTTC	CASSLGGGFSYEQYF
TRBV4-2	NA	many	TRBJ2-1	TGTGCCAGCAGCCCAAGGGTAGGTCAGTTCTCCTACAATGAGCAGTTCTTC	CASSPRVGQFSYNEQFF
TRBV20-1	TRBD2	NA	TRBJ2-1	TGCAGTGCCCCGGGACTAGCGGGGTACTACAATGAGCAGTTCTTC	CSAPGLAGYYNEQFF
TRBV7-2	TRBD1	NA	TRBJ1-2	TGTGCCAGCTCCGGCAGGGGGGGAACTAACTATGGCTACACCTTC	CASSGRGGTNYGYTF
TRBV20-1	NA	many	TRBJ2-1	TGCAGTGGGGCCGGGACGGATTCCTACAATGAGCAGTTCTTC	CSGAGTDSYNEQFF
TRBV6-1	NA	few	TRBJ1-5	TGTGCCTCGCGAACAGTCGGGATCGACAATCAGCCCCAGCATTTT	CASRTVGIDNQPQHF
TRBV18	NA	NA	TRBJ1-5	TGTGCCAGCTCCTACGAGGGCGCGCGTCAGCCCCAGCATTTT	CASSYEGARQPQHF
TRBV5-1	TRBD1	NA	TRBJ1-3	TGCGCCAGCAGCATAACCGGGACAGGGGGCTCTGGAAACACCATATATTTT	CASSITGTGGSGNTIYF